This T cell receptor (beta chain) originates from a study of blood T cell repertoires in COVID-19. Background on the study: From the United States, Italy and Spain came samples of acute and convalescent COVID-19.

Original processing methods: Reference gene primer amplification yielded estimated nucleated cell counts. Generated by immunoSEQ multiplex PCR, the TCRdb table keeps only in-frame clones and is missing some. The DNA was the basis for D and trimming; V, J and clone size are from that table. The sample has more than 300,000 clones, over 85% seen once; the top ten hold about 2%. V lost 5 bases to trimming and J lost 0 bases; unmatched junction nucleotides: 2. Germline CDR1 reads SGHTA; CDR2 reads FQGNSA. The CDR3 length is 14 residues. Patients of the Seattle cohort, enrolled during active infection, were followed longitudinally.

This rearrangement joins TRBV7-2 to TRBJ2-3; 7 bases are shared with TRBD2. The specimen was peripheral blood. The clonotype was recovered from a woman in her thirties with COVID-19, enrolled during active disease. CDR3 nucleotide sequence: TGTGCCAGCAGCCAGGGACTAAGCACAGATACGCAGTATTTT. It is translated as CASSQGLSTDTQYF.